This paragraph covers one T cell receptor beta chain sequence. What it binds is unknown. A junction boundary mismatches the germline segment, possibly from a read error. The data originate from a study of blood T cells in healthy people across ages. Findings of the study overall: Diversity estimates drawn from one million T cells were deemed underestimates. Strong correlation was found linking TCR beta diversity to naive T cell percentage.

The second PCR ran about 6 to 11 cycles with a sample-barcoded 5' primer and J-beta primers. TCRdb reanalysed the 5' RACE reads using MiXCR and keeps one entry per CDR3 protein. The data contain roughly 1.4 million distinct CDR3 sequences, 59% of them seen just once; the ten biggest clones take up approximately 7%. This CDR3 region has 14 residues. Germline loops: CDR1 MNHEY, CDR2 SVGAGI. The sequence was obtained from a man aged 18 to 30 in good health. The sequenced material came from blood. This chain connects TRBV6-5 to TRBJ1-1; no clear D. For the CDR3, the DNA is TGTACCAGCAGTTACTTCTCGCCGGGGAGTGCAGCTTTCTTT. Residues: CTSSYFSPGSAAFF.